This TCR beta chain was observed in a study of T cells in Graves' hyperthyroidism and ophthalmopathy. Study-wide points: Classification by a 13 V-J model distinguished ophthalmopathy from stable hyperthyroidism. Most expanded thyroid clonotypes above 0.001 also appeared in blood.

This CDR3 has 14 residues. Germline V CDR1 and CDR2: LGHDT, YNNKEL (reference sequence). V dropped 0 bases and J dropped 7 bases, with 10 bases sitting between them. Regions amplified from RNA transcripts were the TCR beta CDR3 regions. RT-PCR in the first round (using the HTBI primer set) targeted the TCR CDR3. TCRdb independently ran MiXCR on the multiplex PCR reads; one entry per CDR3 protein. The sample lists some 340,000 distinct CDR3 sequences; approximately 13% were seen once. Orbital computed tomography, thyroid ultrasound, serum thyroxine and TRAb, and clinical symptoms together informed the diagnoses. The table lists this clonotype with many counts. The antigen is unknown.

The TCR comes from a woman aged 40 to 50 with Graves' ophthalmopathy. The sample consisted of blood. The V gene is TRBV3-1, the J gene TRBJ2-1; a weak D match, TRBD2 (6 bases). CDR3 region: CASSQDLGGNEQFF. The CDR3 nucleotides read TGTGCCAGCAGCCAAGATTTAGGAGGGAATGAGCAGTTCTTC.